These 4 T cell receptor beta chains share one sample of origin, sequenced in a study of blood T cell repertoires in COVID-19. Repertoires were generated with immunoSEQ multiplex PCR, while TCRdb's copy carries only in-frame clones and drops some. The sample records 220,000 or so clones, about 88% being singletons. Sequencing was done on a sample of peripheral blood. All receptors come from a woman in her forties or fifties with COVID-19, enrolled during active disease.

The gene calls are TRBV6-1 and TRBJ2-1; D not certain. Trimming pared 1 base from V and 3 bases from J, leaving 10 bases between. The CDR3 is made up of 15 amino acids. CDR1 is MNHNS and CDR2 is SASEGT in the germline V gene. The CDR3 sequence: CASSEDSPLYNEQFF. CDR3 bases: TGTGCCAGCAGTGAAGACTCCCCACTCTACAATGAGCAGTTCTTC.

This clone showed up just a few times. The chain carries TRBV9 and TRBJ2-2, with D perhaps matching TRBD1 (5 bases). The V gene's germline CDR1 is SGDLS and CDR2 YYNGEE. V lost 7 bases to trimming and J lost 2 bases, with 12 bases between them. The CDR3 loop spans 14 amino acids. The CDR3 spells CASDQGQNTGELFF. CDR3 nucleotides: TGTGCCAGCGATCAGGGTCAAAACACCGGGGAGCTGTTTTTT.

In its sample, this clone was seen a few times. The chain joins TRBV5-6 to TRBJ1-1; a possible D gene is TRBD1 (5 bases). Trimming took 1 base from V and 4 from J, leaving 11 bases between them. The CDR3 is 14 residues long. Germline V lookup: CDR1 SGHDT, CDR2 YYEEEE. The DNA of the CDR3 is TGTGCCAGCAGCTTGATAAGGAGGGGCACTGAAGCTTTCTTT. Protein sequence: CASSLIRRGTEAFF.

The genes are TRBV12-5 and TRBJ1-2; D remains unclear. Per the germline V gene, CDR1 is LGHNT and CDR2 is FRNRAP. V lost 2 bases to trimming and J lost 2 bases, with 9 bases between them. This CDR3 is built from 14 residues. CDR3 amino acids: CASGLHGENYGYTF. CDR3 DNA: TGTGCTAGTGGTTTGCATGGTGAGAACTATGGCTACACCTTC. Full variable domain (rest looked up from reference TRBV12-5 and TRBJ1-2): DARVTQTPRHKVTEMGQEVTMRCQPILGHNTVFWYRQTMMQGLELLAYFRNRAPLDDSGMPKDRFSAEMPDATLATLKIQPSEPRDSAVYFCASGLHGENYGYTFGSGTRLTVV.